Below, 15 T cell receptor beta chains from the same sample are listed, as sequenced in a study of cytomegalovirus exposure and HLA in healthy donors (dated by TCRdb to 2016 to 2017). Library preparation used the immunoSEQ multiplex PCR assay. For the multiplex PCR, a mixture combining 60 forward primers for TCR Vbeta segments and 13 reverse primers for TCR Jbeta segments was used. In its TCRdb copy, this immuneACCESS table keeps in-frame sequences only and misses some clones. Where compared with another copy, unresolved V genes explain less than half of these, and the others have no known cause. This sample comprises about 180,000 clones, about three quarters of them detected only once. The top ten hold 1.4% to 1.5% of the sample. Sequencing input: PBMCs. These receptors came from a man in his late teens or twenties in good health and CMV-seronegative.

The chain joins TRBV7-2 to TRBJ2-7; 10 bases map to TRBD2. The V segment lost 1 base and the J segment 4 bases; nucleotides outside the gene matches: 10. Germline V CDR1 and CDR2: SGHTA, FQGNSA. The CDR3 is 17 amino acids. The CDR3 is CASSLEGGASGSYEQYF. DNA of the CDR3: TGTGCCAGCAGCTTAGAAGGTGGGGCTAGCGGGAGTTACGAGCAGTACTTC.

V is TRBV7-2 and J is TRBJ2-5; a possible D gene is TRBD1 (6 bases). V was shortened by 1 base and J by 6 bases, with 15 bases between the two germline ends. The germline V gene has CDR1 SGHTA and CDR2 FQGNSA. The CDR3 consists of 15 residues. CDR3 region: CASSLDGVRGKTQYF. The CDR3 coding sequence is TGTGCCAGCAGCTTAGACGGCGTCAGGGGAAAGACCCAGTACTTC.

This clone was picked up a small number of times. CDR3 amino acids: CASSQELAGVSMSYNEQFF. CDR3 in DNA: TGCGCCAGCAGCCAAGAACTAGCGGGAGTCTCTATGTCCTACAATGAGCAGTTCTTC. This chain uses TRBV4-3 with TRBJ2-1, with 11 bases identical to TRBD2. J gave up 1 base and V 0 bases, and 8 bases lay outside the gene matches. The CDR3 is 19 residues long. CDR1 is LGHNA, CDR2 YSLEER, per germline.

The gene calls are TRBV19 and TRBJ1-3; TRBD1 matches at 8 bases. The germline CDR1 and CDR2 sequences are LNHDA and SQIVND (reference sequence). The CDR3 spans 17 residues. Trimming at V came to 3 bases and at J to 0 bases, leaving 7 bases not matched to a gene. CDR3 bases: TGTGCCAGTAGTATGGGGAGACAGGGGAGCTCTGGAAACACCATATATTTT. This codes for CASSMGRQGSSGNTIYF.

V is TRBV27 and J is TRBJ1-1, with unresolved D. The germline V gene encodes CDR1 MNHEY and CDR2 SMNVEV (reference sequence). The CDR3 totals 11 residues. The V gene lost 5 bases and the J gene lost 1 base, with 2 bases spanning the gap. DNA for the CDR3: TGTGCCAGCAGTCAGAACACTGAAGCTTTCTTT. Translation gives CASSQNTEAFF.

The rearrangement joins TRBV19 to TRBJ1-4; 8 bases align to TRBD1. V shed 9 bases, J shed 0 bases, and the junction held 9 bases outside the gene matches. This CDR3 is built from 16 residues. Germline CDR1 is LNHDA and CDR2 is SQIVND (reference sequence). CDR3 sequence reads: CASRGTGYATNEKLFF. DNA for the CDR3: TGTGCCAGCCGTGGGACAGGATATGCAACTAATGAAAAACTGTTTTTT.

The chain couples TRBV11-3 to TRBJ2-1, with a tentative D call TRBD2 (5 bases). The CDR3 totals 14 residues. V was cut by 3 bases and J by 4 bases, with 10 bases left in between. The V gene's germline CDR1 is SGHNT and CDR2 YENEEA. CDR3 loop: CASSFYGIYNEQFF. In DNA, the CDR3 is TGTGCCAGCAGCTTTTACGGGATATACAATGAGCAGTTCTTC.

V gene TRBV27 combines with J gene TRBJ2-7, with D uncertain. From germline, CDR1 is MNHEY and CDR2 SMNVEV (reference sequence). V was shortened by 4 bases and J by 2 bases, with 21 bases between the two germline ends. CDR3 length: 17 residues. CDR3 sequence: CASSSLYRIPYTYEQYF. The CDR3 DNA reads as TGTGCCAGCAGTTCGCTCTACCGAATCCCGTATACCTACGAGCAGTACTTC.

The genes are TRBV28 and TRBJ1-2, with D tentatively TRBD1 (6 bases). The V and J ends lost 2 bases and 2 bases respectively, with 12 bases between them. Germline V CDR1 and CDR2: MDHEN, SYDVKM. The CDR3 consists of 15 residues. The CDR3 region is CASSLVDRKNYGYTF. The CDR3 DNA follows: TGTGCCAGCAGTTTAGTAGACAGGAAAAACTATGGCTACACCTTC.

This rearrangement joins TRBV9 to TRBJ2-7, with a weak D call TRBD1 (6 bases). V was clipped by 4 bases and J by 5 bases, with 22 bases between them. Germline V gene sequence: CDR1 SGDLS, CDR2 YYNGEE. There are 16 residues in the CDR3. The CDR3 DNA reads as TGTGCCAGCAGCCCCACCCCTTTACAGGGTTGGGACGAGCAGTACTTC. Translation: CASSPTPLQGWDEQYF.

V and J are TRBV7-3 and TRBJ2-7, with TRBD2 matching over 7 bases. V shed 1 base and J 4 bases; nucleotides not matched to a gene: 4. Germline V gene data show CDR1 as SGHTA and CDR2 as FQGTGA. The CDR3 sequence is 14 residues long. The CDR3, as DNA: TGTGCCAGCAGCTTAAACGCCGGGGGGTACGAGCAGTACTTC. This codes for CASSLNAGGYEQYF.

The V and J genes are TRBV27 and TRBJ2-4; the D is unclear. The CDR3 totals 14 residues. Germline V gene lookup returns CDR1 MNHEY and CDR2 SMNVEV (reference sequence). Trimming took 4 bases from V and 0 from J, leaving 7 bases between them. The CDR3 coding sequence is TGTGCCAGCAGTTCCTTCTCAGCCAAAAACATTCAGTACTTC. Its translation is CASSSFSAKNIQYF.

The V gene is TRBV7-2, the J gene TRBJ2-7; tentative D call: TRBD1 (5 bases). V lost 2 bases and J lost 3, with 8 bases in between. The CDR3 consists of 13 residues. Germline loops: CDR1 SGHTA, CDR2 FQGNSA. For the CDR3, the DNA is TGTGCCAGCAGCTTACTGGACAACTACGAGCAGTACTTC. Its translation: CASSLLDNYEQYF.

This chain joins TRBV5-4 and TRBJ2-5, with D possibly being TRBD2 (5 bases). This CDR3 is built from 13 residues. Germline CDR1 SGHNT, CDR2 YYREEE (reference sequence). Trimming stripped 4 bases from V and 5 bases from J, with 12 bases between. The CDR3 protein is CASSQDLPETQYF. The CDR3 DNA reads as TGTGCCAGCAGCCAGGACTTACCGGAGACCCAGTACTTC.

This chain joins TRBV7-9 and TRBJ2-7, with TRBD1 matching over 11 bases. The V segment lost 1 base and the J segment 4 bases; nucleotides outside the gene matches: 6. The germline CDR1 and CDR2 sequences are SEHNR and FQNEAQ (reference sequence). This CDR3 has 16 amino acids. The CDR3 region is CASSLVIGQGAYEQYF. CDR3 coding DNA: TGTGCCAGCAGCTTAGTTATCGGACAGGGGGCTTACGAGCAGTACTTC.